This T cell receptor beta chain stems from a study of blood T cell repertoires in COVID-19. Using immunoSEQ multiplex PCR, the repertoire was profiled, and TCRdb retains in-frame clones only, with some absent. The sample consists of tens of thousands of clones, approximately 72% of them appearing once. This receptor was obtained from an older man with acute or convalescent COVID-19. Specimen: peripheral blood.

This chain's CDR3 is CASSASGGGSYNEQFF. The CDR3 DNA reads as TGTGCCAGCAGCGCCAGCGGGGGGGGGTCCTACAATGAGCAGTTCTTC. V and J are TRBV9 and TRBJ2-1; 10 bases map to TRBD2. The CDR3 runs to 16 residues. CDR1 is SGDLS and CDR2 is YYNGEE in the germline V gene. V lost 3 bases and J lost 1; bases outside the gene matches: 4.